The rows below give T cell receptor beta chains drawn from one sample of a study of shared clonotypes between healthy human individuals. TCRdb's copy holds only in-frame clones and misses some; the assay was immunoSEQ multiplex PCR. This repertoire shows more than 2,000,000 clones, roughly nine tenths found once; its top ten account for over 0.12%. Sequenced sample: naive CD4+ T cells sorted from blood. The receptors shown here come from a man between 18 and 35 years old in good health. The CDR3 runs from the conserved cysteine through the conserved F or W. A D gene is named only where the DNA matches it firmly. A row's size may be missing; if present it is once, few, many or a size class.

v_gene	d_gene	j_gene	abundance	CDR3aa	CDR3nt
TRBV6-5	-	TRBJ2-7	-	CASSYGRSSYEQYF	TGTGCCAGCAGTTACGGCAGGAGCTCCTACGAGCAGTACTTC
TRBV6-5	TRBD1	TRBJ2-5	-	CASSYPGTGETQYF	TGTGCCAGCAGTTACCCAGGGACAGGGGAGACCCAGTACTTC
TRBV4-1	-	TRBJ1-2	-	CASSQGAASSYGYTF	TGCGCCAGCAGCCAAGGGGCAGCCTCTAGCTATGGCTACACCTTC
TRBV6-1	TRBD1	TRBJ1-5	once	CASTGTGSGQPQHF	TGTGCCAGCACCGGGACAGGGTCCGGTCAGCCCCAGCATTTT
TRBV30	TRBD1	TRBJ2-7	-	CAWKGQGMLGYF	TGTGCCTGGAAGGGACAGGGGATGCTGGGGTACTTC
TRBV5-1	-	TRBJ2-7	-	CASSEGSPYEQYF	TGCGCCAGCAGTGAAGGGTCCCCCTACGAGCAGTACTTC
TRBV5-1	TRBD1	TRBJ1-1	-	CASSPGTGSNTEAFF	TGCGCCAGCAGCCCGGGGACAGGGTCAAACACTGAAGCTTTCTTT
TRBV18	-	TRBJ2-5	-	CASSPSEETQYF	TGTGCCAGCTCACCGAGCGAGGAGACCCAGTACTTC
TRBV7-9	-	TRBJ2-5	-	CASSPPQETQYF	TGTGCCAGCAGCCCCCCCCAAGAGACCCAGTACTTC
TRBV19	TRBD1	TRBJ2-7	-	CASSRDRAYEQYF	TGTGCCAGTAGCCGGGACAGGGCCTACGAGCAGTACTTC
TRBV2	TRBD1	TRBJ1-5	few	CASSEMGQGRQPQHF	TGTGCCAGCAGTGAAATGGGACAGGGGAGGCAGCCCCAGCATTTT
TRBV29-1	-	TRBJ1-1	-	CSVDYSGSWGTEAFF	TGCAGCGTTGACTACAGCGGGAGCTGGGGCACTGAAGCTTTCTTT
TRBV7-2	-	TRBJ2-1	-	CASSPAYEQFF	TGTGCCAGCAGCCCGGCGTATGAGCAGTTCTTC
TRBV7-2	TRBD2	TRBJ2-1	-	CASSAPGLAGSGTYNEQFF	TGTGCCAGCAGCGCTCCCGGACTAGCGGGATCAGGAACCTACAATGAGCAGTTCTTC
TRBV2	TRBD2	TRBJ2-1	-	CASSPRGSGGLYNEQFF	TGTGCCAGCAGCCCCCGGGGGAGCGGGGGTCTCTACAATGAGCAGTTCTTC
TRBV6-1	-	TRBJ1-4	-	CASSQGLGGEKLFF	TGTGCCAGCAGTCAGGGACTTGGCGGTGAAAAACTGTTTTTT
TRBV5-1	-	TRBJ2-7	-	CASSTPGRREQYF	TGCGCCAGCAGCACCCCGGGGCGAAGGGAGCAGTACTTC
TRBV10-3	-	TRBJ2-2	-	CAIRSGTPGGELFF	TGTGCCATCAGAAGCGGGACACCGGGCGGGGAGCTGTTTTTT
TRBV5-1	TRBD2	TRBJ2-7	-	CASKGTSGGYEQYF	TGCGCCAGCAAAGGTACTAGCGGGGGCTACGAGCAGTACTTC
TRBV29-1	-	TRBJ2-2	-	CSVGHRMSRGELFF	TGCAGCGTTGGCCACCGCATGAGTCGCGGGGAGCTGTTTTTT
TRBV7-4	-	TRBJ1-5	-	CASSLNELQPQHF	TGTGCCAGCAGCTTAAATGAGTTACAGCCCCAGCATTTT
TRBV7-2	-	TRBJ2-7	-	CASSPGTFSYEQYF	TGTGCCAGCAGTCCAGGGACGTTCTCCTACGAGCAGTACTTC
TRBV6-1	TRBD1	TRBJ1-4	once	CASSFGGTGNEKLFF	TGTGCCAGCAGCTTCGGTGGGACAGGGAACGAAAAACTGTTTTTT
TRBV7-8	-	TRBJ1-5	-	CASSPRTGQPQHF	TGTGCCAGCAGCCCGAGAACAGGACAGCCCCAGCATTTT
TRBV6-1	-	TRBJ2-5	-	CASTSGGQETQYF	TGTGCCAGCACCTCCGGGGGTCAAGAGACCCAGTACTTC
TRBV18	-	TRBJ2-3	-	CASSPVDSTDTQYF	TGTGCCAGCTCACCAGTGGATAGCACAGATACGCAGTATTTT
TRBV5-1	-	TRBJ1-6	-	CASSPWTPNSPLHF	TGCGCCAGCAGCCCCTGGACCCCTAATTCACCCCTCCACTTT
TRBV20-1	-	TRBJ1-1	few	CSVLRNTEAFF	TGCAGTGTCCTCCGTAACACTGAAGCTTTCTTT
TRBV29-1	-	TRBJ2-7	-	CSVEGLSEQYF	TGCAGCGTTGAAGGCTTGAGCGAGCAGTACTTC
TRBV29-1	TRBD1	TRBJ2-7	-	CSVGPGTGRYEQYF	TGCAGCGTTGGCCCCGGGACAGGGAGGTACGAGCAGTACTTC
TRBV5-6	-	TRBJ1-5	-	CASSLLDQPQHF	TGTGCCAGCAGCTTGTTGGATCAGCCCCAGCATTTT
TRBV7-2	-	TRBJ2-7	-	CASSLTGGGGLGYEQYF	TGTGCCAGCAGCCTAACAGGGGGCGGGGGACTAGGATACGAGCAGTACTTC
TRBV2	TRBD2	TRBJ2-3	-	CASSEGAGGSTDTQYF	TGTGCCAGCAGTGAAGGGGCGGGGGGTAGCACAGATACGCAGTATTTT
TRBV28	-	TRBJ1-4	-	CASNTILKDNEKLFF	TGTGCCAGCAATACCATCTTAAAGGATAATGAAAAACTGTTTTTT
TRBV6-5	TRBD1	TRBJ1-4	-	CASSTGTAEKLFF	TGTGCCAGCAGTACCGGGACAGCTGAAAAACTGTTTTTT
TRBV6-6	-	TRBJ1-1	-	CASSSTGPRTEAFF	TGTGCCAGCAGTTCTACGGGGCCCCGAACTGAAGCTTTCTTT
TRBV10-3	-	TRBJ1-3	-	CATSWGEHSGNTIYF	TGTGCCACGTCGTGGGGCGAACACTCTGGAAACACCATATATTTT
TRBV25-1	-	TRBJ1-4	-	CASSEFEGISEKLFF	TGTGCCAGCAGTGAATTCGAGGGGATTAGTGAAAAACTGTTTTTT
TRBV19	-	TRBJ2-3	-	CASSIATDPTDTQYF	TGTGCCAGTAGTATAGCCACCGACCCCACAGATACGCAGTATTTT
TRBV30	-	TRBJ2-7	once	CAWSSTGRYEQYF	TGTGCCTGGAGTTCTACAGGGAGATACGAGCAGTACTTC
TRBV10-3	TRBD1	TRBJ1-4	few	CAIRGQGNEKLFF	TGTGCCATCAGAGGACAGGGTAATGAAAAACTGTTTTTT
TRBV2	-	TRBJ2-5	-	CASSEIGGKETQYF	TGTGCCAGCAGTGAAATCGGGGGTAAAGAGACCCAGTACTTC
TRBV4-1	-	TRBJ1-2	-	CASSTGRGGWGYTF	TGCGCCAGCAGTACGGGGCGGGGCGGATGGGGCTACACCTTC
TRBV9	TRBD1	TRBJ2-7	-	CASSVGSGGYEQYF	TGTGCCAGCAGCGTAGGTTCAGGGGGCTACGAGCAGTACTTC
TRBV5-1	-	TRBJ1-1	-	CASSLAAGGWQNTEAFF	TGCGCCAGCAGCTTGGCCGCGGGGGGCTGGCAAAACACTGAAGCTTTCTTT
TRBV4-2	TRBD1	TRBJ2-5	-	CASSQNRGLETQYF	TGTGCCAGCAGCCAGAACAGGGGGCTAGAGACCCAGTACTTC
TRBV7-9	TRBD2	TRBJ2-3	-	CASSLAWREGFSDTQYF	TGTGCCAGCAGCTTAGCGTGGCGGGAGGGCTTTTCCGATACGCAGTATTTT
TRBV28	-	TRBJ2-2	-	CASSLRHINTGELFF	TGTGCCAGCAGTTTGCGTCACATAAACACCGGGGAGCTGTTTTTT
TRBV5-6	-	TRBJ1-5	few	CASSLQGPNQPQHF	TGTGCCAGCAGCTTACAGGGTCCCAATCAGCCCCAGCATTTT
TRBV5-1	-	TRBJ2-6	-	CASSLPRAGANVLTF	TGCGCCAGCAGCCTTCCCAGGGCTGGGGCCAACGTCCTGACTTTC
TRBV5-1	TRBD2	TRBJ2-5	-	CASSPAGGGEETQYF	TGCGCCAGCAGCCCAGCGGGGGGCGGGGAAGAGACCCAGTACTTC
TRBV30	TRBD1	TRBJ2-7	-	CAYEGAGDEQYF	TGTGCCTACGAGGGGGCCGGGGACGAGCAGTACTTC
TRBV2	-	TRBJ1-1	-	CASSADDYEAFF	TGTGCCAGCAGTGCCGACGACTATGAAGCTTTCTTT
TRBV9	-	TRBJ2-5	-	CASSVSIFQPGRQETQYF	TGTGCCAGCAGCGTATCCATTTTCCAGCCGGGGCGACAAGAGACCCAGTACTTC
TRBV6-5	-	TRBJ2-5	-	CASSTGGAIQETQYF	TGTGCCAGCAGTACCGGCGGGGCGATCCAAGAGACCCAGTACTTC